This TCR beta chain is from a study of technical replicates of blood from several donors. Produced via immunoSEQ multiplex PCR; TCRdb's table is partial and in-frame only. The data show about 56,000 clones, about 95% seen once. Germline V gene data show CDR1 as SQVTM and CDR2 as ANQGSEA. V lost 6 bases and J lost 1, with 13 bases in between. This CDR3 comprises 13 residues. The specimen sequenced was PBMCs. This chain joins TRBV29-1 and TRBJ2-7; D may be TRBD1 (5 bases). The sequence was collected from a human donor in good health. Some clones in this sample may be carry-over from other donors' samples. CDR3: CSVAHDRSYEQYF. DNA for the CDR3: TGCAGCGTGGCCCATGACAGATCCTACGAGCAGTACTTC.